This T cell receptor beta chain derives from a study of control samples from healthy donors and cancer patients. From germline, CDR1 is MNHEY and CDR2 SMNVEV (reference sequence). The V gene lost 7 bases and the J gene lost 5 bases, with 20 bases spanning the gap. The CDR3 contains 15 residues. The method was immunoSEQ multiplex PCR; TCRdb's version includes in-frame clones alone and lacks a portion of them. The data show 130,000 or so clones, roughly 89% seen once. This TCR was recovered from a man aged 45 to 65 with head and neck cancer. The V call is TRBV27, the J call TRBJ1-2; D is uncertain. The material sequenced was PBMCs. The CDR3 DNA reads TGTGCCAGCAACGTTGATGCTGGGATGGGGTATGGCTACACCTTC. Its protein product is CASNVDAGMGYGYTF.